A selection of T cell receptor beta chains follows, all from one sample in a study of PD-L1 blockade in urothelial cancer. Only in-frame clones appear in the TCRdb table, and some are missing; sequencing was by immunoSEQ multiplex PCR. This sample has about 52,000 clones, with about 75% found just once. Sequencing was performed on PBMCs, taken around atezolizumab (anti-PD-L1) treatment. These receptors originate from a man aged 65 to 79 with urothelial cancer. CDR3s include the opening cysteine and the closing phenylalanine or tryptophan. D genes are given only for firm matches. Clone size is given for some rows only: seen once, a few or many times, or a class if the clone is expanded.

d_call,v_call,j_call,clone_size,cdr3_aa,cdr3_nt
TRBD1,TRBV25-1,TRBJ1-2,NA,CASSEGAGGYTF,TGTGCCAGCAGCGAGGGGGCTGGGGGCTACACCTTC
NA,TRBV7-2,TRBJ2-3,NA,CASSLWQGGDTQYF,TGTGCCAGCAGCTTATGGCAGGGAGGAGATACGCAGTATTTT
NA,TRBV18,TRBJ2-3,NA,CASSPGAGDTQYF,TGTGCCAGCTCACCAGGGGCCGGAGATACGCAGTATTTT
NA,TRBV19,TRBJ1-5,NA,CASSPGQGGNQPQHF,TGTGCCAGTAGTCCAGGGCAGGGTGGGAATCAGCCCCAGCATTTT
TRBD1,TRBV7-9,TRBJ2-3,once,CASSPGTVRSDTQYF,TGTGCCAGCAGTCCGGGGACAGTAAGGTCCGATACGCAGTATTTT
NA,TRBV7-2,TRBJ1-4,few,CASSLLTNEKLFF,TGTGCCAGCAGCTTACTAACTAATGAAAAACTGTTTTTT
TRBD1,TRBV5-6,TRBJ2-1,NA,CASIQRTGGVYEQFF,TGTGCCAGCATCCAAAGGACAGGGGGAGTCTATGAGCAGTTCTTC
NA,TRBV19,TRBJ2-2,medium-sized,CASTNPNTGELFF,TGTGCCAGTACTAACCCGAACACCGGGGAGCTGTTTTTT
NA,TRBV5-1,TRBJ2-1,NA,CASSSVEGHNEQFF,TGCGCCAGCAGCTCGGTGGAGGGGCACAATGAGCAGTTCTTC
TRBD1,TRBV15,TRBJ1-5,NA,CATSKGTVRNQPQHF,TGTGCCACCAGCAAAGGGACAGTCCGCAATCAGCCCCAGCATTTT
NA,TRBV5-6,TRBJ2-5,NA,CASSPGTLETQYF,TGTGCCAGCAGCCCCGGGACTTTAGAGACCCAGTACTTC
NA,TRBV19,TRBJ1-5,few,CASSIGGGQPQHF,TGTGCCAGTAGTATAGGGGGCGGTCAGCCCCAGCATTTT
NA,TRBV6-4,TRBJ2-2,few,CASSAQENTGELFF,TGTGCCAGCAGCGCACAGGAGAACACCGGGGAGCTGTTTTTT
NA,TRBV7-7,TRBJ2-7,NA,CASSGQTGGEQYF,TGTGCTAGCAGCGGCCAGACAGGCGGCGAGCAGTACTTC
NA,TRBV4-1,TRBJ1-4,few,CASSQGAGQRNEKLFF,TGCGCCAGCAGCCAAGGAGCAGGGCAAAGGAATGAAAAACTGTTTTTT
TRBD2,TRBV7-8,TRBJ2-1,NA,CASSPRLAGGHEQFF,TGTGCCAGCAGCCCGAGACTAGCGGGAGGACATGAGCAGTTCTTC
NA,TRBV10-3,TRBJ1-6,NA,CAISESPGTYNSPLHF,TGTGCCATCAGTGAGTCCCCCGGGACCTATAATTCACCCCTCCACTTT
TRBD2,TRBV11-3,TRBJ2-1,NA,CASSPRTSGRSEQFF,TGTGCCAGCAGCCCCCGGACTAGCGGGAGAAGTGAGCAGTTCTTC
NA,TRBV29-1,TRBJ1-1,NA,CSVVDGMNTEAFF,TGCAGCGTTGTGGACGGGATGAACACTGAAGCTTTCTTT
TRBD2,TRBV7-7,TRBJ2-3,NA,CASSSALAGGSGTQYF,TGTGCTAGCAGCTCAGCACTAGCGGGAGGGTCGGGTACGCAGTATTTT
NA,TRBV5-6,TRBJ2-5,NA,CASSLVGGETQYF,TGTGCCAGCAGCTTGGTGGGGGGTGAGACCCAGTACTTC
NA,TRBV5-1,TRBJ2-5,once,CASSLGVSGETQYF,TGCGCCAGCAGCTTGGGGGTTTCGGGAGAGACCCAGTACTTC
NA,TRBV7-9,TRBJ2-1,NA,CASSLGQALYNEQFF,TGTGCCAGCAGCTTAGGGCAGGCCCTCTACAATGAGCAGTTCTTC
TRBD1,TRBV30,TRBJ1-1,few,CALTLELDRGNTEAFF,TGTGCCCTTACGCTTGAACTTGACAGGGGGAACACTGAAGCTTTCTTT
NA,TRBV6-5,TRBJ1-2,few,CASSSPTSGVYGYTF,TGTGCCAGCAGCTCACCCACCAGCGGGGTCTATGGCTACACCTTC
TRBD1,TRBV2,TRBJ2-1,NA,CASSERRQGAKEQFF,TGTGCCAGCAGTGAACGGAGACAGGGGGCGAAGGAGCAGTTCTTC
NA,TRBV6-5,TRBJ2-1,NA,CASSRDSPSYNEQFF,TGTGCCAGCAGCCGAGACAGCCCTTCCTACAATGAGCAGTTCTTC
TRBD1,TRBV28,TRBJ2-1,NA,CASSLRQGGSYNEQFF,TGTGCCAGCAGTTTAAGACAGGGGGGGTCCTACAATGAGCAGTTCTTC
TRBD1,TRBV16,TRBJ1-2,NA,CASSHTTGAYGYTF,TGTGCCAGCAGCCATACAACAGGGGCCTATGGCTACACCTTC
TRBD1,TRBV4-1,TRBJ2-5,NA,CASSHRQGAWETQYF,TGCGCCAGCAGCCATAGACAGGGGGCGTGGGAGACCCAGTACTTC
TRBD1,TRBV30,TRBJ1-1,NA,CAWEDRVRTEAFF,TGTGCCTGGGAGGACAGGGTTCGCACTGAAGCTTTCTTT
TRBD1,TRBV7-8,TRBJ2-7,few,CASSAHRGSASYEQYF,TGTGCCAGCAGCGCCCACAGGGGTTCCGCCTCCTACGAGCAGTACTTC
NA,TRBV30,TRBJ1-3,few,CAWSVDTQPGNTIYF,TGTGCCTGGAGTGTAGATACTCAACCTGGAAACACCATATATTTT
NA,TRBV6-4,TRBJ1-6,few,CASRDTYISPLHF,TGTGCCAGCAGGGACACTTATATTTCACCCCTCCACTTT
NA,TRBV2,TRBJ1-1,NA,CASTEGVMNTEAFF,TGTGCCAGCACCGAGGGGGTAATGAACACTGAAGCTTTCTTT
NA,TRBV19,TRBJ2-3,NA,CASSTITDTQYF,TGTGCCAGTAGTACTATCACAGATACGCAGTATTTT
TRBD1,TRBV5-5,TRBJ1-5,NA,CASSLAVQGGQPQHF,TGTGCCAGCAGCTTGGCGGTACAGGGGGGCCAGCCCCAGCATTTT
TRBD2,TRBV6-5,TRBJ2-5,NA,CASIPPGGAQETQYF,TGTGCCAGCATCCCCCCCGGGGGGGCCCAAGAGACCCAGTACTTC
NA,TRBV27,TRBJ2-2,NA,CASSHRSHRGAVF,TGTGCCAGCAGCCATAGGAGCCACCGGGGAGCTGTTTTT
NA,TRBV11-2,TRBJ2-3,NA,CASSPFVGADTQYF,TGTGCCAGCAGCCCCTTTGTGGGAGCAGATACGCAGTATTTT
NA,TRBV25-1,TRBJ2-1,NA,CASGGGTGRPNEQFF,TGTGCCAGCGGCGGGGGGACAGGGCGACCCAATGAGCAGTTCTTC
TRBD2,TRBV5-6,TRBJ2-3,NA,CASSLGRGGLNTQYF,TGTGCCAGCAGCTTGGGTCGGGGGGGCCTGAATACGCAGTATTTT
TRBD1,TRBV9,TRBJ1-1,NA,CASSLGQMNTEAFF,TGTGCCAGCAGCCTGGGACAGATGAACACTGAAGCTTTCTTT
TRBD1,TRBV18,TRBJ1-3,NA,CASSPGTGGNTIYF,TGTGCCAGCTCACCAGGGACAGGTGGAAACACCATATATTTT
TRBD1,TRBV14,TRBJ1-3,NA,CASSPDRGLGNTIYF,TGTGCCAGCAGCCCAGACAGGGGCCTTGGAAACACCATATATTTT
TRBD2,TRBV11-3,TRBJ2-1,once,CASSLFGTRDNEQFF,TGTGCCAGCAGCTTATTCGGGACTAGAGACAATGAGCAGTTCTTC
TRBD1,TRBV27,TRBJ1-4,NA,CASSPSGTGFEKLFF,TGTGCCAGCAGCCCTTCCGGGACAGGGTTTGAAAAACTGTTTTTT
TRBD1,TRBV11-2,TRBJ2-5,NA,CASSPIYGTGVVETQYF,TGTGCCAGCAGCCCCATCTACGGGACAGGGGTGGTAGAGACCCAGTACTTC
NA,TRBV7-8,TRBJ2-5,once,CASSLGSAGETQYF,TGTGCCAGCAGCCTAGGATCCGCGGGGGAGACCCAGTACTTC
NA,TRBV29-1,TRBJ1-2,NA,CSVRREINGYTF,TGCAGCGTCCGAAGGGAGATCAATGGCTACACCTTC
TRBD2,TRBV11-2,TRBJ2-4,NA,CASSLTSGTSGRIQYF,TGTGCCAGCAGCTTAACTTCCGGGACTAGCGGTAGGATTCAGTACTTC
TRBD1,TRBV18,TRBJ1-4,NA,CASSLDRVTEKLFF,TGTGCCAGCTCCCTTGACAGGGTCACTGAAAAACTGTTTTTT
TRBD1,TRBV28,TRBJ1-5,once,CASSLGTGPQHF,TGTGCCAGCAGTTTGGGGACAGGTCCCCAGCATTTT
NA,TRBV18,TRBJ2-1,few,CASSPPFLNEQFF,TGTGCCAGCTCACCCCCCTTCCTCAATGAGCAGTTCTTC
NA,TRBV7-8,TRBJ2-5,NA,CASRPGRTGLQETQYF,TGTGCCAGCAGGCCAGGTCGTACAGGGCTCCAAGAGACCCAGTACTTC
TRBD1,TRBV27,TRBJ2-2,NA,CATKGTGPRGELFF,TGTGCCACCAAGGGGACAGGGCCGCGCGGGGAGCTGTTTTTT
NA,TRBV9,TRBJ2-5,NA,CASSVGHAGTQYF,TGTGCCAGCAGCGTGGGGCATGCTGGGACCCAGTACTTC
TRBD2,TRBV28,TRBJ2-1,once,CASSSGGAARNEQFF,TGTGCCAGCAGTTCGGGGGGGGCGGCTCGCAATGAGCAGTTCTTC
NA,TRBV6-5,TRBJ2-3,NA,CASGQVVGTDTQYF,TGTGCCAGCGGCCAAGTGGTTGGCACAGATACGCAGTATTTT
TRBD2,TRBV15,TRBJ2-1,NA,CATSQLAGVHEQFF,TGTGCCACCTCGCAACTAGCGGGAGTCCATGAGCAGTTCTTC